This section outlines one T cell receptor beta chain sequence together with its context. Its antigen is currently unknown. The sample carries other DNA sequences with the same CDR3. This sample stems from a study of cytomegalovirus exposure and HLA in healthy donors. Study results and caveats: For cytomegalovirus status, the classifier reportedly gave diagnoses with high specificity and sensitivity. Researchers reported in a later analysis that a missense DCLRE1C variant was tied to TCR beta V- and J-gene trimming.

Primers for the PCR totalled 60 Vbeta and 13 Jbeta. The assay was immunoSEQ multiplex PCR, and TCRdb's table has in-frame clones only and misses some. This sample has about 120,000 clones, with roughly 65% found just once. Germline V gene data show CDR1 as SGDLS and CDR2 as YYNGEE. The trim removed 3 bases at V and 5 bases at J, leaving 11 bases unmatched. This CDR3 has 15 residues. The clonotype comes from a middle-aged man in good health and CMV-seropositive. Sequencing was performed on PBMCs. The rearrangement joins TRBV9 to TRBJ2-7, with 7 bases aligning to TRBD1. The CDR3 nucleotides read TGTGCCAGCAGCGCCCAGGGGGTGTCGATCCACGAGCAGTACTTC. It codes for CASSAQGVSIHEQYF.